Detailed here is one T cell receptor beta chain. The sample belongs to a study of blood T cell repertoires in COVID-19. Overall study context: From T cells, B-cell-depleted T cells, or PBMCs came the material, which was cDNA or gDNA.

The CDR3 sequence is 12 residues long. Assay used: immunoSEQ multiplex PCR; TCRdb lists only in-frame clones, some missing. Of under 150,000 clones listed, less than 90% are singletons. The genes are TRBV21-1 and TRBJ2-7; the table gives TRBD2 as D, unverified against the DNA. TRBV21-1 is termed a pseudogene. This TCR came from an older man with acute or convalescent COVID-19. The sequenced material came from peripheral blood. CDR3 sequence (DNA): TGTGCCAGCAGCCGGGGTCCCTACGAGCAGTACTTC. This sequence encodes CASSRGPYEQYF.